A selection of T cell receptor beta chains follows, all from one sample in a study of blood T cell repertoires in COVID-19. Repertoires were generated with immunoSEQ multiplex PCR, while TCRdb's copy carries only in-frame clones and drops some. The repertoire holds about 220,000 clones, with approximately 80% as singletons. Sequencing input: peripheral blood. The receptors here all came from a human donor in a cohort sampled during active COVID-19. The CDR3 runs from the conserved cysteine through the conserved F or W. D genes are given only for firm matches. Clone size is not always given. Where it is, it says once, few, many or a class for expanded clones.

V	D	size	J	DNA	CDR3
TRBV2	-	-	TRBJ1-1	TGTGCCAGCAGGCGACAATTGATCCTAATGAACACTGAAGCTTTCTTT	CASRRQLILMNTEAFF
TRBV5-6	-	-	TRBJ1-2	TGTGCCAGCAGCTCAAGGACAGCTTCTAACTATGGCTACACCTTC	CASSSRTASNYGYTF
TRBV5-6	TRBD1	-	TRBJ2-7	TGTGCCAGCAGCTGGAGGACAGGCCCGAAGGACGAGCAGTACTTC	CASSWRTGPKDEQYF
TRBV5-1	-	-	TRBJ1-2	TGCGCCAGCAGCTTGGAGTGGCAGGAGGATGGCTACACCTTC	CASSLEWQEDGYTF
TRBV4-1	TRBD1	-	TRBJ1-2	TGCGCCAGCAGCCAAGAATTAGCGGACAGGGGGCGCAACTATGGCTACACCTTC	CASSQELADRGRNYGYTF
TRBV28	-	-	TRBJ2-1	TGTGCCAGCCTAGGGTCGGGGGAATCCTACAATGAGCAGTTCTTC	CASLGSGESYNEQFF
TRBV11-2	TRBD2	-	TRBJ2-3	TGTGCCAGCAGCTCCCGGGGTAGCGGGGTATCAGATACGCAGTATTTT	CASSSRGSGVSDTQYF
TRBV10-3	TRBD2	once	TRBJ2-2	TGTGCCATCAGCGGCCCCCAAGGGACTAGCCAAACCGGGGAGCTGTTTTTT	CAISGPQGTSQTGELFF
TRBV3-1/TRBV3-2	TRBD1	many	TRBJ1-1	TGTGCCAGCAGCCCTTTAGGAGGGGGCCGAAGGCCCACTGAAGCTTTCTTT	CASSPLGGGRRPTEAFF
TRBV2	-	-	TRBJ1-2	TGTGCCAGCAGTGGTTTGTCAGGGCCTAACTATGGCTACACCTTC	CASSGLSGPNYGYTF
TRBV6-5	-	-	TRBJ1-5	TGTGCCAGCAGCAACGGACCCGGGGGCAATCAGCCCCAGCATTTT	CASSNGPGGNQPQHF
TRBV7-8	TRBD1	-	TRBJ1-6	TGTGCCAGCAGCTTAGGCCTGGGACAGGACAATTCACCCCTCCACTTT	CASSLGLGQDNSPLHF
TRBV6-2/TRBV6-3	-	-	TRBJ2-3	TGTGCCAGCAGTTGGCGGAGAACCACAGATACGCAGTATTTT	CASSWRRTTDTQYF
TRBV10-3	-	-	TRBJ2-7	TGTGCCATCAGTACAGGCCTTAGCTCCTACGAGCAGTACTTC	CAISTGLSSYEQYF
TRBV5-4	TRBD1	-	TRBJ2-6	TGTGCCAGCAGCTTACTACAGGGGAATGGGGCCAACGTCCTGACTTTC	CASSLLQGNGANVLTF
TRBV29-1	TRBD2	-	TRBJ2-7	TGCAGCGTCCTCACTAGCGGGAATACCTACGAGCAGTACTTC	CSVLTSGNTYEQYF
TRBV18	TRBD2	-	TRBJ2-3	TGTGCCAGCTCACCAGAGCGGGGGGGGCTTACGCAGTATTTT	CASSPERGGLTQYF